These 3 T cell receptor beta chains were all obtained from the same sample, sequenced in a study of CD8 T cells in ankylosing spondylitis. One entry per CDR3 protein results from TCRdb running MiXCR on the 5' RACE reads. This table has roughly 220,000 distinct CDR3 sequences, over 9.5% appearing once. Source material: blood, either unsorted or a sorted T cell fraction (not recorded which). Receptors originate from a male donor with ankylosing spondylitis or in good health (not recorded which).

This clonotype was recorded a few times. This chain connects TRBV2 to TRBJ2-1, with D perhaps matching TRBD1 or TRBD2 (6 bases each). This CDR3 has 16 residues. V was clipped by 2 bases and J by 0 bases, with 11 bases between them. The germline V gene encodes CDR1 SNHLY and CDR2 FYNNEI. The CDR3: CASSEIGGSSYNEQFF. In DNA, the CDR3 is TGTGCCAGCAGTGAAATAGGGGGGAGCTCCTACAATGAGCAGTTCTTC.

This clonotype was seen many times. CDR3 sequence reads: CSVRDRQETQYF. The CDR3 coding sequence is TGCAGCGTTAGGGACAGGCAAGAGACCCAGTACTTC. The chain carries TRBV29-1 and TRBJ2-5; 8 positions match TRBD1. Trimming took 5 bases from V and 2 from J; bases not matched to a gene: 1. Germline V gives CDR1 SQVTM, CDR2 ANQGSEA. This CDR3 contains 12 residues.

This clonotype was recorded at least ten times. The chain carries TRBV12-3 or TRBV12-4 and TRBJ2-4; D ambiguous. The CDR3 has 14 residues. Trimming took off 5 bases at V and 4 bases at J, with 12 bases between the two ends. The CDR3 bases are TGTGCCAGCAGTGCGGTCCACGGGAAAAACATTCAGTACTTC. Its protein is CASSAVHGKNIQYF.